This record covers a single T cell receptor beta chain. The data originate from a study of blood T cell repertoires in COVID-19. For the study at large: The cDNA or gDNA used as material had been derived from T cells, B-cell-depleted T cells, or PBMCs.

Authors' processing steps: Quantification of nucleated cells was approximated via reference gene primer amplification. Sequencing used immunoSEQ multiplex PCR; TCRdb keeps in-frame clones, though not all of them. D and trimming come from the DNA, and the V and J calls and clone size come from that table. The sample holds 110,000 or so clones; 85% to 90% are singletons and the top ten take 5% to 6.5%. The V and J ends lost 4 bases and 3 bases respectively, with 10 bases between them. This CDR3 is 13 amino acids long. CDR1 and CDR2 (germline): SGDLS, YYNGEE. V is TRBV9 and J is TRBJ1-1; the D is unclear. The specimen sequenced was peripheral blood. The clonotype was recovered from a woman aged 55-69 years with COVID-19, enrolled during active disease. The CDR3 DNA sequence: TGTGCCAGCAGCCCCCCCCGGGACACTGAAGCTTTCTTT. Translated, it gives CASSPPRDTEAFF.